This is a list of T cell receptor beta chains from one sample in a study of blood T cell repertoires in COVID-19. TCRdb keeps only in-frame clones here, not all; method: immunoSEQ multiplex PCR. The data hold over 75,000 clones, with 70% to 85% observed a single time. The sample was peripheral blood. These receptors all come from a man aged 65-85 years with acute or convalescent COVID-19. The CDR3 runs from the conserved cysteine through the conserved F or W. Fields, in order: CDR3 protein, CDR3 DNA, clone size, D gene, J gene, V gene. D genes are given only for firm matches. Size is omitted from some rows. Given values are once, few, many or a class for expanded clones.

CDR3aa: CASSPGRGSGANVLTF
CDR3nt: TGTGCCAGCAGCCCTGGCCGGGGCTCTGGGGCCAACGTCCTGACTTTC
abundance: NA
d_gene: NA
j_gene: TRBJ2-6
v_gene: TRBV9

CDR3aa: CAISEPRTSAYEQYF
CDR3nt: TGTGCCATCAGTGAACCCCGGACTAGCGCGTACGAGCAGTACTTC
abundance: NA
d_gene: TRBD2
j_gene: TRBJ2-7
v_gene: TRBV10-3

CDR3aa: CASSLDTSGVWELFF
CDR3nt: TGTGCCAGCAGCTTGGATACTAGCGGGGTCTGGGAGCTGTTTTTT
abundance: NA
d_gene: TRBD2
j_gene: TRBJ2-2
v_gene: TRBV5-6

CDR3aa: CASSLLPWTGGNQPQHF
CDR3nt: TGTGCCAGCAGTTTACTCCCATGGACAGGGGGCAATCAGCCCCAGCATTTT
abundance: NA
d_gene: TRBD1
j_gene: TRBJ1-5
v_gene: TRBV27

CDR3aa: CASSPASGGARNEQFF
CDR3nt: TGTGCCAGCTCACCTGCTAGCGGGGGGGCCCGGAATGAGCAGTTCTTC
abundance: NA
d_gene: TRBD2
j_gene: TRBJ2-1
v_gene: TRBV18

CDR3aa: CASSFGRGGNTIYF
CDR3nt: TGTGCCAGCAGTTTTGGGAGAGGGGGAAACACCATATATTTT
abundance: NA
d_gene: NA
j_gene: TRBJ1-3
v_gene: TRBV28

CDR3aa: CASSTTRGNQPQHF
CDR3nt: TGTGCCAGCAGTACAACTCGGGGCAATCAGCCCCAGCATTTT
abundance: NA
d_gene: NA
j_gene: TRBJ1-5
v_gene: TRBV6-6

CDR3aa: CASSLEQGQPQHF
CDR3nt: TGTGCCAGCAGCTTAGAACAGGGTCAGCCCCAGCATTTT
abundance: few
d_gene: NA
j_gene: TRBJ1-5
v_gene: TRBV7-9

CDR3aa: CASRTGSTPLHF
CDR3nt: TGTGCCAGCAGGACAGGGAGTACACCCCTCCACTTT
abundance: NA
d_gene: TRBD1
j_gene: TRBJ1-6
v_gene: TRBV28

CDR3aa: CAISERASGGRNEQFF
CDR3nt: TGTGCCATCAGTGAGAGGGCTAGCGGGGGGAGGAATGAGCAGTTCTTC
abundance: NA
d_gene: TRBD2
j_gene: TRBJ2-1
v_gene: TRBV10-3

CDR3aa: CASSWTEDYGYTF
CDR3nt: TGTGCCAGCAGTTGGACAGAAGACTATGGCTACACCTTC
abundance: NA
d_gene: NA
j_gene: TRBJ1-2
v_gene: TRBV2

CDR3aa: CASSLDRGWEKLFF
CDR3nt: TGTGCCAGCAGCCTGGACAGGGGGTGGGAAAAACTGTTTTTT
abundance: NA
d_gene: TRBD1
j_gene: TRBJ1-4
v_gene: TRBV2

CDR3aa: CASSLQGEETQYF
CDR3nt: TGCGCCAGCAGCCTTCAGGGGGAAGAGACCCAGTACTTC
abundance: NA
d_gene: TRBD1
j_gene: TRBJ2-5
v_gene: TRBV4-1

CDR3aa: CAISGGPGETQYF
CDR3nt: TGTGCCATCAGCGGGGGACCCGGAGAGACCCAGTACTTC
abundance: NA
d_gene: NA
j_gene: TRBJ2-5
v_gene: TRBV10-3

CDR3aa: CASSLVGTGEQNTEAFF
CDR3nt: TGCGCCAGCAGCTTGGTTGGGACAGGGGAGCAGAACACTGAAGCTTTCTTT
abundance: NA
d_gene: TRBD1
j_gene: TRBJ1-1
v_gene: TRBV5-1

CDR3aa: CATSVDITNYGYTF
CDR3nt: TGTGCCACCTCGGTGGACATCACTAACTATGGCTACACCTTC
abundance: NA
d_gene: NA
j_gene: TRBJ1-2
v_gene: TRBV27

CDR3aa: CASTIQGNTEAFF
CDR3nt: TGTGCCAGCACCATACAGGGGAACACTGAAGCTTTCTTT
abundance: few
d_gene: NA
j_gene: TRBJ1-1
v_gene: TRBV5-6

CDR3aa: CASTRTGTDTQYF
CDR3nt: TGTGCCAGCACCCGGACAGGCACAGATACGCAGTATTTT
abundance: NA
d_gene: NA
j_gene: TRBJ2-3
v_gene: TRBV6-6